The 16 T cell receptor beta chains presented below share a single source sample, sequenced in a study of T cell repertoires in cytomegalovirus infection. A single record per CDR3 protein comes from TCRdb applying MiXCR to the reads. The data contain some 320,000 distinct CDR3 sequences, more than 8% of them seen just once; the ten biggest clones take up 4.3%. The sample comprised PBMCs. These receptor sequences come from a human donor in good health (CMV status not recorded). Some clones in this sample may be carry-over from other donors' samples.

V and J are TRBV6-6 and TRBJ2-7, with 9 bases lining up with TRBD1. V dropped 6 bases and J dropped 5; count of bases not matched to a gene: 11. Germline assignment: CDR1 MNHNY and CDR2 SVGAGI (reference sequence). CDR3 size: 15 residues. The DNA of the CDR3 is TGTGCCAGCAGGAAATACCGGGACAGGGCCAACGAGCAGTACTTC. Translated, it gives CASRKYRDRANEQYF.

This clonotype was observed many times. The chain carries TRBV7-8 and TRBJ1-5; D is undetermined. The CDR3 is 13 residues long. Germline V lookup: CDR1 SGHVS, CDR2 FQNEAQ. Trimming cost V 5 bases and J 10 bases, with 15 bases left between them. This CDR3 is CASSLDWTDPQHF. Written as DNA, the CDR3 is TGTGCCAGCAGCCTCGATTGGACCGATCCCCAGCATTTT.

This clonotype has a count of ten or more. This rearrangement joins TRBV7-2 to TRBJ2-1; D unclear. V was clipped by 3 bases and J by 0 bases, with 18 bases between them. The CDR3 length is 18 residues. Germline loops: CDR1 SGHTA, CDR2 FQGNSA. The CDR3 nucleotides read TGTGCCAGCAGCTTCCCGGGTGGCGGTCGGAGCTCCTACAATGAGCAGTTCTTC. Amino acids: CASSFPGGGRSSYNEQFF.

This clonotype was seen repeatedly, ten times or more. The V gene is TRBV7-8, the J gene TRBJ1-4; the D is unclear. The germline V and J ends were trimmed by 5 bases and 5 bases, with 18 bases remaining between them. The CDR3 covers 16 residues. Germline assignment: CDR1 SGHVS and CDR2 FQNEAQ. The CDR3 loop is CASSRGARQGNEKLFF. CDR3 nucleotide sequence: TGTGCCAGCAGCCGAGGAGCGCGGCAAGGGAATGAAAAACTGTTTTTT.

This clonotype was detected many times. The CDR3 region is CASGLVPQRGEQETQYF. The DNA for the CDR3 is TGTGCTAGTGGTTTGGTACCCCAGCGGGGAGAACAAGAGACCCAGTACTTC. The chain couples TRBV12-5 to TRBJ2-5; 7 nucleotides agree with TRBD2. There are 17 residues in the CDR3. Germline trimming cut 0 bases from V and 2 bases from J; bases unmatched to any gene: 9. Germline V CDR1 and CDR2: LGHNT, FRNRAP.

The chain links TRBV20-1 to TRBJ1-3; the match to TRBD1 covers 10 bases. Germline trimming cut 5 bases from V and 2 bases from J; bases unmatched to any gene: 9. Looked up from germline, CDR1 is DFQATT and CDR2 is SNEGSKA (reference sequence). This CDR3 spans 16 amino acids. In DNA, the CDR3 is TGCAGTGCTCCCCGTCACGGACAGGGGGCTGGAAACACCATATATTTT. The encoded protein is CSAPRHGQGAGNTIYF.

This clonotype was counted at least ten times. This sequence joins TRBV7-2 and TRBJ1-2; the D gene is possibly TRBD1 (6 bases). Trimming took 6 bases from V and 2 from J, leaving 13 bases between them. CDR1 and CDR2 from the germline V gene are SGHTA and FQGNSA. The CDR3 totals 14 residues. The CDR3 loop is CASREQGRNYGYTF. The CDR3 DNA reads TGTGCCAGCAGAGAGCAGGGGCGGAACTATGGCTACACCTTC.

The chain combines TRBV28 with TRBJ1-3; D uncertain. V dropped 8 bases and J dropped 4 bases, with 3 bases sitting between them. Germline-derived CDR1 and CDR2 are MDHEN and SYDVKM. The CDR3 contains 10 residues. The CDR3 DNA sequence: TGTGCCAGCCGCGGAAACACCATATATTTT. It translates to CASRGNTIYF.

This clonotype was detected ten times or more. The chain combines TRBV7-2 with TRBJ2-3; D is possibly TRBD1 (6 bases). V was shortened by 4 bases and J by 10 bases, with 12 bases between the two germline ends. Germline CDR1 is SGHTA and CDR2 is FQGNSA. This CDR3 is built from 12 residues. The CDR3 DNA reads TGTGCCAGCAGCTCGCGGACAGTGGCGCAGTATTTT. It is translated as CASSSRTVAQYF. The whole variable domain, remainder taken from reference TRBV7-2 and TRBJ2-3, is GAGVSQSPSNKVTEKGKDVELRCDPISGHTALYWYRQSLGQGLEFLIYFQGNSAPDKSGLPSDRFSAERTGGSVSTLTIQRTQQEDSAVYLCASSSRTVAQYFGPGTRLTVL.

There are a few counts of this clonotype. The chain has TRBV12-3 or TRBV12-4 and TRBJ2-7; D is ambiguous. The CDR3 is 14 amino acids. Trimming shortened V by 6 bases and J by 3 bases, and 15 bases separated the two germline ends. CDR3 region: CASRGTIPHYEQYF. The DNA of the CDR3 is TGTGCCAGCAGGGGCACCATCCCCCACTACGAGCAGTACTTC.

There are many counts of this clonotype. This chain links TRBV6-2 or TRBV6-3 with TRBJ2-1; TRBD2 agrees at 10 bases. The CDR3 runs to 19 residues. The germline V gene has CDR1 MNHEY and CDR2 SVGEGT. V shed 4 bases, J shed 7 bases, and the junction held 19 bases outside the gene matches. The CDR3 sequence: CASSSKTAPLAGKRNEQFF. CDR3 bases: TGTGCCAGCAGTTCCAAGACCGCCCCACTAGCGGGAAAAAGAAATGAGCAGTTCTTC.

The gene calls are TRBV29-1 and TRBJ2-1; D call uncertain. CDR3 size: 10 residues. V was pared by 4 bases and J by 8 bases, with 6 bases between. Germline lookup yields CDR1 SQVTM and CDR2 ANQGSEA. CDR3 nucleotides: TGCAGCGTTGGGGCGTATGAGCAGTTCTTC. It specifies CSVGAYEQFF.

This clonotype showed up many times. CDR3 region: CASSQDPQPAGPQHF. DNA of the CDR3: TGCGCCAGCAGCCAAGATCCTCAGCCCGCGGGGCCCCAGCATTTT. This chain links TRBV4-1 with TRBJ1-5; D remains unclear. Germline V lookup: CDR1 MGHRA, CDR2 YSYEKL. The CDR3 spans 15 residues. Trimming cost V 0 bases and J 9 bases, with 15 bases left between them.

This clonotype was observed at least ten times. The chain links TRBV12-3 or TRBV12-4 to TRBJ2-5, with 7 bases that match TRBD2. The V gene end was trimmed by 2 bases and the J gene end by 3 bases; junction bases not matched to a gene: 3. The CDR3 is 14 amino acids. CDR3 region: CASSLSSGEETQYF. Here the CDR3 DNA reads TGTGCCAGCAGTTTAAGCAGCGGGGAAGAGACCCAGTACTTC.

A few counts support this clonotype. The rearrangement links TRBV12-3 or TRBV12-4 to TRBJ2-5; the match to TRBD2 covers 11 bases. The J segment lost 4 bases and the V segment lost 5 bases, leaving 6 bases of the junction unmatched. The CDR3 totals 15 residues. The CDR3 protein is CASSAGTSGRETQYF. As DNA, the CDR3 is TGTGCCAGCAGTGCCGGGACTAGCGGACGAGAGACCCAGTACTTC.

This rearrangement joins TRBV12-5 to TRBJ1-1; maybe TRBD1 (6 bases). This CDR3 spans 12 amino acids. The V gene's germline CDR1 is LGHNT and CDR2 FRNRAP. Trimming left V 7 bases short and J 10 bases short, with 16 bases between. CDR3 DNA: TGTGCTAGTGCAACAGGACAGATTAGAGCTTTCTTT. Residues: CASATGQIRAFF.